Each of the 3 T cell receptor beta chains below was sequenced from the same sample in a study of early stage breast cancer tumors. Method: immunoSEQ multiplex PCR; TCRdb's copy keeps in-frame clones and lacks some. This table holds under 45,000 clones, about two thirds found once. The sequenced sample was blood. The receptors were gathered from a person aged 45-65 years with breast cancer.

In its sample, this clone was seen a few times. CDR3 protein: CASSFAGGGETQYF. In DNA, the CDR3 is TGTGCCAGCAGTTTCGCAGGGGGCGGAGAGACCCAGTACTTC. V gene TRBV27 combines with J gene TRBJ2-5, with 8 bases identical to TRBD1. Germline assignment: CDR1 MNHEY and CDR2 SMNVEV (reference sequence). J was trimmed by 4 bases and V by 3 bases; bases with no gene match: 4. This CDR3 comprises 14 residues.

This chain joins TRBV9 and TRBJ2-1; the match to TRBD2 covers 9 bases. Germline trimming cut 0 bases from V and 4 bases from J; bases unmatched to any gene: 5. The CDR3 extends over 16 amino acids. Germline values: CDR1 SGDLS, CDR2 YYNGEE. The DNA for the CDR3 is TGTGCCAGCAGCGTAGAGTCTAGCGGGATGTACAATGAGCAGTTCTTC. It is translated as CASSVESSGMYNEQFF.

The chain couples TRBV19 to TRBJ1-5; weak D call: TRBD1 (5 bases). Per germline, CDR1 LNHDA and CDR2 SQIVND (reference sequence). This CDR3 contains 22 residues. Trimming removed 0 bases from V and 1 base from J, with 28 bases in between. CDR3: CASSIDPRRVNGAGVSNQPQHF. The CDR3 nucleotides read TGTGCCAGTAGTATAGATCCCCGGCGAGTCAACGGGGCGGGGGTAAGCAATCAGCCCCAGCATTTT. The whole variable domain, remainder taken from reference TRBV19 and TRBJ1-5, is DGGITQSPKYLFRKEGQNVTLSCEQNLNHDAMYWYRQDPGQGLRLIYYSQIVNDFQKGDIAEGYSVSREKKESFPLTVTSAQKNPTAFYLCASSIDPRRVNGAGVSNQPQHFGDGTRLSIL.